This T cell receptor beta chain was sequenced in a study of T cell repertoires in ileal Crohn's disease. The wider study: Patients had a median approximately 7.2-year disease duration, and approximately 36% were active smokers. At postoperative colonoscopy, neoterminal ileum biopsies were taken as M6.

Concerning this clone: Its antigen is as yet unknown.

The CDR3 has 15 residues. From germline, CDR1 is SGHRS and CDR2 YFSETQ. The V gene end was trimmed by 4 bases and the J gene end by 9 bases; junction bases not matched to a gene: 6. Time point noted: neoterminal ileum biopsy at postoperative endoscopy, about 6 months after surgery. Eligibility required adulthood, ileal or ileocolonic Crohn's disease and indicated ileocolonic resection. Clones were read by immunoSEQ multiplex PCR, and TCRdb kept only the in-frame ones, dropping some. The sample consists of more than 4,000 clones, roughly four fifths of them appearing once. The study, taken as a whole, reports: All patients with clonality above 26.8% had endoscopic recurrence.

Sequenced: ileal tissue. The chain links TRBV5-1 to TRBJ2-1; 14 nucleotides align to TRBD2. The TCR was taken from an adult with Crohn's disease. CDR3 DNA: TGCGCCAGCAGCAAGGGACTAGCGGGAGAGGGTGAGCAGTTCTTC. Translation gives CASSKGLAGEGEQFF.